This TCR beta chain was obtained from a study of T cell responses to AZD1222 COVID-19 vaccine. Study-level background: Second-dose timings of about 4 or about 12 weeks were pooled.

Study-wide results and limits: Just 5 or 6 AZD1222 recipients tested seropositive at baseline. Clonal diversity was possibly underestimated, and the donors were mostly white British, with more females.

On this clone: Its target is not known.

V lost 0 bases and J lost 4, with 9 bases in between. Germline-derived CDR1 and CDR2 are MNHEY and SVGEGT. CDR3 length: 14 amino acids. TCRdb's copy holds only in-frame clones and misses some; the assay was immunoSEQ multiplex PCR. The data contain more than 95,000 clones, 70% to 90% of them singletons. V and J are TRBV6-2 or TRBV6-3 and TRBJ1-1, with D possibly TRBD1 on 5 matching bases. This clonotype was obtained from an adult in good health. The material sequenced was peripheral blood, taken on day 0 of AZD1222 vaccination. In DNA, the CDR3 is TGTGCCAGCAGTTACTCTGGGGGGGGCACTGAAGCTTTCTTT. Its protein is CASSYSGGGTEAFF.